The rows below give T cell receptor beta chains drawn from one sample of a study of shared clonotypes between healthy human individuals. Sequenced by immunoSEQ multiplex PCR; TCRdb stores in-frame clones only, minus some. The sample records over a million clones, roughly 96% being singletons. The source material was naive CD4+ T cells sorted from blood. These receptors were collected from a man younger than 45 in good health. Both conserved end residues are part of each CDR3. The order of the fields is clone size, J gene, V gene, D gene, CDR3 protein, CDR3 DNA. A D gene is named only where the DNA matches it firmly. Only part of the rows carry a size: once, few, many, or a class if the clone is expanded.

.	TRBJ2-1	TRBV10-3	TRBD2	CAINREGDYNEQFF	TGTGCCATCAATCGGGAGGGGGACTACAATGAGCAGTTCTTC
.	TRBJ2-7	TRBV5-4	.	CASSPLGAGESVEQYF	TGTGCCAGCAGCCCCCTGGGGGCGGGGGAGTCGGTCGAGCAGTACTTC
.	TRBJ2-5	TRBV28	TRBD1	CASSFIGRGQETQYF	TGTGCCAGCAGTTTTATTGGCAGGGGGCAAGAGACCCAGTACTTC
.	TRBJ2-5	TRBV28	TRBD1	CASRPTGGQETQYF	TGTGCCAGCAGACCTACAGGGGGCCAAGAGACCCAGTACTTC
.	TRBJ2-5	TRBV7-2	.	CASSFLSGDLKGTQYF	TGTGCCAGCAGCTTTTTATCTGGGGACTTGAAGGGGACCCAGTACTTC
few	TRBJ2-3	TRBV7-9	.	CASSLEGDTQYF	TGTGCCAGCAGCTTAGAGGGGGATACGCAGTATTTT
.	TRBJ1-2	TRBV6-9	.	CASSSGSRGYTF	TGTGCCAGCAGTTCAGGGTCTCGTGGCTACACCTTC
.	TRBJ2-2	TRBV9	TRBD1	CASSALQGSTGELFF	TGTGCCAGCAGCGCTTTACAGGGGAGCACCGGGGAGCTGTTTTTT
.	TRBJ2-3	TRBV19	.	CASSDWAATDTQYF	TGTGCCAGTTCCGACTGGGCAGCCACAGATACGCAGTATTTT
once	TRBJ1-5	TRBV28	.	CASRLRGTRGHQPQHF	TGTGCCAGCAGACTTCGGGGGACACGAGGGCATCAGCCCCAGCATTTT
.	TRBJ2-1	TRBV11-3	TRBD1	CASSSEFGTGHISEQFF	TGTGCCAGCAGCTCAGAGTTCGGGACAGGTCACATCAGTGAGCAGTTCTTC
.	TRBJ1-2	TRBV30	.	CGLREGYTF	TGTGGGTTGAGGGAAGGCTACACCTTC
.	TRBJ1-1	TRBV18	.	CASSSTIIGPNTEAFF	TGTGCCAGCTCATCCACGATAATCGGGCCTAATACTGAAGCTTTCTTT
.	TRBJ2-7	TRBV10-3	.	CAISESGRLYEQYF	TGTGCCATCAGTGAGTCGGGGAGGCTCTACGAGCAGTACTTC
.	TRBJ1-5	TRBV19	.	CASSIVGDQPQHF	TGTGCCAGTAGTATAGTGGGGGATCAGCCCCAGCATTTT
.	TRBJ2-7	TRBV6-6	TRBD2	CASSQTSGTSLREQYF	TGTGCCAGCAGTCAAACCTCAGGGACTAGCTTACGCGAGCAGTACTTC
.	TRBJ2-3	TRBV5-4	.	CASSPPSTDTQYF	TGTGCCAGCAGCCCACCCAGCACAGATACGCAGTATTTT
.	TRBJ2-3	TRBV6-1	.	CASSELRPLRYTQYF	TGTGCCAGCAGTGAATTACGCCCCCTTCGGTATACGCAGTATTTT
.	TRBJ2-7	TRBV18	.	CASSPLPSGTSYGQYF	TGTGCCAGCTCACCACTCCCCTCGGGCACTTCCTACGGGCAGTACTTC
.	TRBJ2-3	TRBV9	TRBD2	CASSVGGRVPDTQYF	TGTGCCAGCAGCGTAGGGGGGAGGGTCCCGGATACGCAGTATTTT
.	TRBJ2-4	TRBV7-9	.	CASSLTGAKNIQYF	TGTGCCAGCAGCCTGACTGGAGCCAAAAACATTCAGTACTTC
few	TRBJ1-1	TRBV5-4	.	CASSLGKNTEAFF	TGTGCCAGCAGCTTGGGGAAGAACACTGAAGCTTTCTTT
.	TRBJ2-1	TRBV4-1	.	CASSQGVLTVRINEQFF	TGCGCCAGCAGCCAAGGGGTGCTGACAGTCAGAATCAATGAGCAGTTCTTC
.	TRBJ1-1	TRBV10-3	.	CAISPGGTEAFF	TGTGCCATCAGCCCCGGGGGAACTGAAGCTTTCTTT
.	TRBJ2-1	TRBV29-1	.	CSARQRLESGHNEQFF	TGCAGCGCCCGGCAACGACTAGAGTCTGGGCACAATGAGCAGTTCTTC
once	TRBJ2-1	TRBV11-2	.	CASSGWRGRSYNEQFF	TGTGCCAGCAGTGGTTGGCGGGGCCGCTCCTACAATGAGCAGTTCTTC
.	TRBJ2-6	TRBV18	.	CASVSGGLGANVLTF	TGTGCCAGCGTCTCCGGGGGGCTTGGGGCCAACGTCCTGACTTTC
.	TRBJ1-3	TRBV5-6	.	CASSLGTPSGNTIYF	TGTGCCAGCAGCTTGGGGACCCCTTCTGGAAACACCATATATTTT
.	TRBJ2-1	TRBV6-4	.	CASSPGSVVSEQFF	TGTGCCAGCAGTCCCGGGAGCGTTGTCTCTGAGCAGTTCTTC
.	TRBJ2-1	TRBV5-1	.	CASSFSRGEQFF	TGCGCCAGCAGCTTCTCGCGAGGGGAGCAGTTCTTC
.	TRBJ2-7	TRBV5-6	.	CASSETGPVGEQYF	TGTGCCAGCAGCGAGACCGGGCCAGTGGGCGAGCAGTACTTC
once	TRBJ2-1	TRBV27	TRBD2	CASTFGTSVNNEQFF	TGTGCCAGCACCTTCGGGACTAGCGTGAACAATGAGCAGTTCTTC
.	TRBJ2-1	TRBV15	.	CATSRRLYNEQFF	TGTGCCACCAGCAGACGACTGTACAATGAGCAGTTCTTC
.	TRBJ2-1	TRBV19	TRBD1	CASSILSGTGSYEQFF	TGTGCCAGTAGCATCCTTTCCGGGACAGGGAGTTATGAGCAGTTCTTC
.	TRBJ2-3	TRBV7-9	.	CASSLVAGPTTDTQYF	TGTGCCAGCAGCTTAGTGGCGGGACCGACGACAGATACGCAGTATTTT
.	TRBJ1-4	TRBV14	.	CASSPRGRLNEKLFF	TGTGCCAGCAGCCCTCGAGGGCGCCTTAATGAAAAACTGTTTTTT
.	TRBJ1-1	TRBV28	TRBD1	CASSLLQGATEAFF	TGTGCCAGCAGTTTATTGCAGGGGGCAACTGAAGCTTTCTTT
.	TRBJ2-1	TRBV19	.	CASSILGQGSNEQFF	TGTGCCAGTAGTATCCTAGGACAAGGCTCCAATGAGCAGTTCTTC
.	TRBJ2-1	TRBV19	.	CASSLAGNEQFF	TGTGCCAGTAGTCTGGCTGGCAATGAGCAGTTCTTC
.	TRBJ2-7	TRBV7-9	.	CASSLALHEQYF	TGTGCCAGCAGCTTAGCGCTTCACGAGCAGTACTTC
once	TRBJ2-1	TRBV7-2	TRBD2	CASSSPSNAGGRGEQFF	TGTGCCAGCAGCTCCCCCTCAAATGCGGGAGGGAGGGGTGAGCAGTTCTTC
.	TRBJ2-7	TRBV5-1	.	CASSLEGGEQYF	TGCGCCAGCAGCTTGGAAGGAGGCGAGCAGTACTTC
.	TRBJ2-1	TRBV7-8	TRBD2	CASSLELAAPYNEQFF	TGTGCCAGCAGCTTAGAACTAGCGGCCCCCTACAATGAGCAGTTCTTC
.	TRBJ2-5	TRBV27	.	CASSRTALKQETQYF	TGTGCCAGCAGTCGGACCGCCCTCAAACAAGAGACCCAGTACTTC
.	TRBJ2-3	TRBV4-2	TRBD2	CASSQPWTSSGTQYF	TGTGCCAGCAGCCAACCATGGACTAGCTCAGGTACGCAGTATTTT
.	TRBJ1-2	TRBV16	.	CASSQGLAGYGYTF	TGTGCCAGCAGCCAAGGGTTGGCAGGGTATGGCTACACCTTC
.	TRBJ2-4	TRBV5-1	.	CASSLEGVGNIQYF	TGCGCCAGCAGCTTGGAAGGGGTGGGAAACATTCAGTACTTC
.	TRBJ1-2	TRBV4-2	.	CASSQDLDRSYGYTF	TGTGCCAGCAGCCAAGATCTAGACAGGAGCTATGGCTACACCTTC
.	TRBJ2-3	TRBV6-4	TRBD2	CASSVTGTSGTDTQYF	TGTGCCAGCAGTGTTACCGGGACTAGCGGCACAGATACGCAGTATTTT
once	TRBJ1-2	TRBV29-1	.	CSFGTQHFPYGYTF	TGCAGCTTCGGGACACAGCATTTTCCTTATGGCTACACCTTC
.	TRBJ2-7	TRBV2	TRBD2	CASSGTSPREQYF	TGTGCCAGCAGTGGGACTAGCCCCCGCGAGCAGTACTTC
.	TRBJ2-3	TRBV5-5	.	CASSLGGRDWDTQYF	TGTGCCAGCAGCTTGGGAGGGCGGGACTGGGATACGCAGTATTTT
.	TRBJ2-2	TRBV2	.	CASVEDSYANTGELFF	TGTGCCAGCGTGGAGGACAGCTATGCGAACACCGGGGAGCTGTTTTTT
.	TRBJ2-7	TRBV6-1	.	CASSLTYEQYF	TGTGCCAGCTCCCTAACCTACGAGCAGTACTTC
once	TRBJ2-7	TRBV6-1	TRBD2	CASSENTRESSYEQYF	TGTGCCAGCAGTGAAAATACGCGGGAGAGCTCCTACGAGCAGTACTTC